The clone carrying this TCR beta chain occurred many times. Antigen unknown. All patients reached thyroid surgery having received no treatment beforehand. TCRdb used MiXCR to call clones anew from the PCR reads. The sample yields around 38,000 clones, 28% seen once. These data are taken from a study of metastatic and nonmetastatic thyroid tumors. Looking at the study overall: Repertoires of blood and of tissue (tumor or nodule) from malignant and benign thyroid patients were compared. Study findings and constraints: Significantly higher TCR beta diversity was reportedly seen in malignant thyroid tumors than benign nodules, in blood and tumor.

The V end was cut by 4 bases, the J end by 0 bases, with 13 bases between. The CDR3 spans 15 residues. Germline V lookup: CDR1 MDHEN, CDR2 SYDVKM. The sample taken for sequencing was blood. The J gene is TRBJ2-7, the V gene TRBV28; D could derive from TRBD1 or TRBD2 (5 bases each). The source is a male donor with papillary thyroid cancer or a benign thyroid nodule (not recorded which). Some clones in this sample may be carry-over from other donors' samples. CDR3 residues: CASSSAGTDSYEQYF. CDR3 sequence (DNA): TGTGCCAGCAGTTCCGCCGGGACCGACTCCTACGAGCAGTACTTC.